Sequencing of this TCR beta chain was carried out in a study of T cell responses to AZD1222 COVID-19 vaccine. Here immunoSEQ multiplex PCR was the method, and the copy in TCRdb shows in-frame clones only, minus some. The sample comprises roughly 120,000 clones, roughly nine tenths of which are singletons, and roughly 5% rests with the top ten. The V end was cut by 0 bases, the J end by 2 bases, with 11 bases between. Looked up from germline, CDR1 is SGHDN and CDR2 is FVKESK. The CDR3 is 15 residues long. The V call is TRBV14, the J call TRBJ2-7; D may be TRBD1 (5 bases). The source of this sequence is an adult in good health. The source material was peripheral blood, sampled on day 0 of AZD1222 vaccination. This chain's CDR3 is CASSQDPQGTYEQYF. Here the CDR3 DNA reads TGTGCCAGCAGCCAAGATCCCCAGGGTACCTACGAGCAGTACTTC.